The T cell receptor (beta chain) described here comes from a study of blood T cell repertoires in COVID-19. Study at large: Samples came from the United States, Italy and Spain, spanning acute and convalescent COVID-19.

Data came from immunoSEQ multiplex PCR; TCRdb stores just in-frame clones and leaves some out. Of under 200,000 clones listed, 90% to 95% are singletons. Germline CDR1 GTSNPN, CDR2 SVGIG (reference sequence). The CDR3 totals 15 residues. With 1 base clipped from V and 2 bases from J, the junction kept 8 bases outside the gene matches. This sequence was found in a man in his fifties or sixties with acute or convalescent COVID-19. Sequencing was performed on peripheral blood. The V and J genes are TRBV30 and TRBJ2-7, with TRBD1 identical over 7 bases. CDR3 residues: CAWSEGAMGTYEQYF. DNA of the CDR3: TGTGCCTGGAGTGAGGGGGCCATGGGGACCTACGAGCAGTACTTC.